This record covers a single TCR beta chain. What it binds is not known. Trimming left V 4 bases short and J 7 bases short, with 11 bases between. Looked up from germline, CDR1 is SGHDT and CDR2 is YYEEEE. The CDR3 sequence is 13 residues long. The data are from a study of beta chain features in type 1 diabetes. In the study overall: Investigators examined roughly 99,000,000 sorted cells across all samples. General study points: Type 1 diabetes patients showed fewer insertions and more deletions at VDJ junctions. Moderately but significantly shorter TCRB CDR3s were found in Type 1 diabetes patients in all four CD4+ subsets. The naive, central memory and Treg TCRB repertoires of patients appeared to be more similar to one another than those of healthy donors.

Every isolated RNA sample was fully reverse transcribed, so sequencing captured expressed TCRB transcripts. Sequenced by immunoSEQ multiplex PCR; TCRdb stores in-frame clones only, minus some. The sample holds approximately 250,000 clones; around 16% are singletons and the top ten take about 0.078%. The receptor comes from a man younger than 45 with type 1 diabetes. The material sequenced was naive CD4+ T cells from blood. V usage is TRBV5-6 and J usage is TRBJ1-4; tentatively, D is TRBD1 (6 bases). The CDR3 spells CASSGGTREKLFF. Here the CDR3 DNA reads TGTGCCAGCAGCGGCGGGACACGTGAAAAACTGTTTTTT.